This T cell receptor beta chain was sequenced during a study of CD8 T cells in ankylosing spondylitis. Whole-study findings and limits: Blood from ankylosing spondylitis patients appeared to carry a characteristic roughly 8-variant TCR beta motif.

V lost 6 bases to trimming and J lost 6 bases, with 8 bases between them. The CDR3 has 12 residues. One entry per CDR3 protein results from TCRdb running MiXCR on the 5' RACE reads. Of 350,000 to 450,000 distinct CDR3 sequences in the sample, approximately 26% were seen once. This clonotype was picked up a small number of times. The antigen is not known. The chain carries TRBV12-3 or TRBV12-4 and TRBJ1-4, with D perhaps matching TRBD1 (6 bases). This TCR derives from a male donor with ankylosing spondylitis. The source material was blood, either unsorted or a sorted T cell fraction (not recorded which). DNA for the CDR3: TGTGCCAGCAGGCGGACAGATGAAAAACTGTTTTTT. Residues: CASRRTDEKLFF.